These T cell receptor beta chains were read from a single sample in a study of blood T cell repertoires in COVID-19. The assay was immunoSEQ multiplex PCR, and TCRdb's table has in-frame clones only and misses some. The sample consists of 250,000 to 400,000 clones, 80% to 90% of them appearing once. The sequenced sample consisted of PBMCs or T cells enriched from blood (not recorded which). These receptors were taken from a woman aged 25 to 45 who had recovered from COVID-19. Both conserved end residues are part of each CDR3. The D gene is left open where the match is weak. Not every row has a clone size; where given, it reads once, few, many or a size class.

j_call v_call clone_size d_call cdr3_aa cdr3_nt
TRBJ1-1 TRBV7-2 - - CASSLDVRMNTEAFF TGTGCCAGCAGCTTAGATGTCAGGATGAACACTGAAGCTTTCTTT
TRBJ1-1 TRBV11-3 - TRBD1 CASSLNRGLGEAFF TGTGCCAGCAGCTTAAACAGGGGTCTGGGAGAAGCTTTCTTT
TRBJ2-7 TRBV28 - - CASSFPTDRTSYEQYF TGTGCCAGCAGTTTTCCCACAGACAGGACGTCCTACGAGCAGTACTTC
TRBJ2-5 TRBV10-2 - TRBD1 CASSMGQQETQYF TGCGCCAGCAGTATGGGACAGCAAGAGACCCAGTACTTC
TRBJ1-3 TRBV7-2 - - CASSFDGMPSGNTIYF TGTGCCAGCAGCTTCGACGGGATGCCCTCTGGAAACACCATATATTTT
TRBJ1-5 TRBV5-8 - - CASSFGGYNQPQHF TGTGCCAGCAGCTTCGGCGGTTACAATCAGCCCCAGCATTTT
TRBJ2-3 TRBV6-5 - TRBD2 CASLPSGGATDTQYF TGTGCCAGCTTGCCTAGCGGGGGGGCTACAGATACGCAGTATTTT
TRBJ2-5 TRBV19 - TRBD1 CASSVKGAQETQYF TGTGCCAGTAGTGTTAAGGGGGCCCAAGAGACCCAGTACTTC
TRBJ1-2 TRBV5-1 once TRBD1 CASSLERPQGAYGYTF TGCGCCAGCAGCTTGGAACGGCCACAGGGGGCGTATGGCTACACCTTC
TRBJ1-1 TRBV11-2 - - CASSSGPPYTEAFF TGTGCCAGCAGCTCAGGGCCCCCCTACACTGAAGCTTTCTTT
TRBJ2-3 TRBV7-2 - - CASSWAPRIDTQYF TGTGCCAGCAGCTGGGCGCCCCGAATTGATACGCAGTATTTT
TRBJ1-2 TRBV5-5 - - CASSLLTDYGYTF TGTGCCAGCAGCTTGTTGACAGACTATGGCTACACCTTC
TRBJ1-5 TRBV7-2 once TRBD1 CASSKGAGLGHQPQHF TGTGCCAGCAGCAAGGGGGCGGGCTTAGGCCACCAGCCCCAGCATTTT
TRBJ1-2 TRBV19 - TRBD1 CASTGQGGLGYGYTF TGTGCCAGCACGGGACAGGGTGGTCTCGGCTATGGCTACACCTTC
TRBJ1-5 TRBV7-6 few - CASSLAALKPQHF TGTGCCAGCAGCTTAGCAGCTTTGAAGCCCCAGCATTTT
TRBJ2-5 TRBV6-2/TRBV6-3 - - CASSRVGLVGEQTQYF TGTGCCAGCAGCCGAGTCGGACTGGTGGGTGAACAGACCCAGTACTTC
TRBJ2-2 TRBV7-2 - TRBD2 CASSTFIAGGRVTGELFF TGTGCCAGCAGCACATTCATAGCGGGGGGGCGTGTCACCGGGGAGCTGTTTTTT
TRBJ1-2 TRBV2 - TRBD1 CASEGDRLWGYTF TGTGCCAGTGAAGGGGACAGGCTCTGGGGCTACACCTTC
TRBJ1-2 TRBV27 - - CASSFVGQGNPVTF -
TRBJ1-1 TRBV7-9 once - CASSSTSVRGAFF TGTGCCAGCAGCTCCACATCCGTCAGGGGAGCTTTCTTT
TRBJ2-2 TRBV7-6 few TRBD1 CASSSQGAGELFF TGTGCCAGCAGCTCCCAGGGGGCCGGGGAGCTGTTTTTT
TRBJ2-7 TRBV27 - - CASSFGLGREQYF TGTGCCAGCAGTTTTGGTCTGGGGCGGGAGCAGTACTTC
TRBJ2-7 TRBV5-1 - - CASSYSLDNSYEQYF TGCGCCAGCAGCTACTCCCTGGACAACTCCTACGAGCAGTACTTC
TRBJ2-1 TRBV9 - TRBD2 CASSVVGGSYNEQFF TGTGCCAGCAGCGTTGTGGGGGGGAGCTACAATGAGCAGTTCTTC
TRBJ1-5 TRBV7-8 - - CASSLRLVNQPQHF TGTGCCAGCAGCTTAAGGCTAGTCAATCAGCCCCAGCATTTT
TRBJ2-5 TRBV6-2/TRBV6-3 - TRBD1 CASRPRGPQETQYF TGTGCCAGCAGACCTAGGGGGCCCCAAGAGACCCAGTACTTC
TRBJ1-1 TRBV14 - TRBD1 CASSQDWTGSAFF TGTGCCAGCAGCCAAGACTGGACAGGGTCTGCTTTCTTT
TRBJ2-7 TRBV5-4 - TRBD1 CASTPGGQGPYEQYF TGTGCCAGCACGCCCGGGGGACAGGGTCCTTACGAGCAGTACTTC
TRBJ2-5 TRBV6-2/TRBV6-3 - - CASSHSPAQKGRGETQYF TGTGCCAGCAGTCACTCCCCGGCCCAGAAGGGAAGAGGGGAGACCCAGTACTTC
TRBJ2-7 TRBV7-6 - - CASSLGNEQYF TGTGCCAGCAGCTTAGGTAACGAGCAGTACTTC
TRBJ2-7 TRBV7-3 - - CASSQDSKSYEQYF TGTGCCAGCAGCCAGGACAGTAAAAGCTACGAGCAGTACTTC
TRBJ2-7 TRBV6-5 - TRBD1 CASSYFGQGAYEQYF TGTGCCAGCAGTTACTTTGGACAGGGGGCCTACGAGCAGTACTTC
TRBJ1-1 TRBV19 - TRBD1 CATGQGVSIMNTEAFF TGTGCCACTGGACAGGGGGTTTCCATCATGAACACTGAAGCTTTCTTT
TRBJ2-1 TRBV18 - TRBD1 CASSPDRRYNEQFF TGTGCCAGCTCACCGGACAGGAGGTACAATGAGCAGTTCTTC
TRBJ1-4 TRBV29-1 once TRBD1 CSVGRTGATNEKLFF TGCAGCGTTGGTAGGACAGGGGCAACTAATGAAAAACTGTTTTTT
TRBJ2-1 TRBV5-5 - - CASSLGGTRRNNEQFF TGTGCCAGCAGCTTAGGGGGAACACGGAGGAACAATGAGCAGTTCTTC
TRBJ2-5 TRBV5-1 - TRBD2 CASSLDPSGGGAQYF TGCGCCAGCAGCTTGGATCCTAGCGGGGGAGGTGCCCAGTACTTC
TRBJ2-1 TRBV4-2 - - CASSQDDRYYNEQFF TGTGCCAGCAGCCAAGATGACAGGTACTACAATGAGCAGTTCTTC
TRBJ1-6 TRBV2 once - CASSDSGGANSPLHF TGTGCCAGCAGTGATAGTGGGGGGGCCAATTCACCCCTCCACTTT
TRBJ1-1 TRBV6-4 - - CASSSSAQAAEAFF TGTGCCAGCAGTAGCTCCGCTCAGGCCGCTGAAGCTTTCTTT
TRBJ2-3 TRBV3-1/TRBV3-2 - TRBD2 CASSQDLPRGGRDTQYF TGTGCCAGCAGCCAAGATCTCCCCCGGGGGGGCCGCGATACGCAGTATTTT
TRBJ1-5 TRBV5-5 few - CASSLMAASNQPQHF TGTGCCAGCAGCTTGATGGCCGCTTCCAATCAGCCCCAGCATTTT
TRBJ1-1 TRBV3-1/TRBV3-2 few - CASSQTGDWAIEAFF TGTGCCAGCAGCCAAACGGGGGACTGGGCGATTGAAGCTTTCTTT
TRBJ2-3 TRBV3-1/TRBV3-2 - TRBD2 CASSQAPSGGPSTDTQYF TGTGCCAGCAGCCAAGCGCCTAGCGGGGGCCCTAGCACAGATACGCAGTATTTT
TRBJ1-6 TRBV7-2 - - CASSLGRGASRSPLHF TGTGCCAGCAGCTTAGGTCGGGGGGCGAGTCGATCACCCCTCCACTTT
TRBJ2-3 TRBV9 - - CASSVVTGTDTQYF TGTGCCAGCAGCGTTGTGACTGGCACAGATACGCAGTATTTT
TRBJ2-2 TRBV18 - - CASSPDRDGGGTGELFF TGTGCCAGCTCACCAGACAGGGACGGCGGGGGGACCGGGGAGCTGTTTTTT
TRBJ1-2 TRBV7-9 - TRBD1 CASSKGQINYGYTF TGTGCCAGCAGCAAGGGACAGATAAACTATGGCTACACCTTC
TRBJ1-5 TRBV7-8 - TRBD1 CASSPRTGSQPQHF TGTGCCAGCAGCCCTAGGACAGGTAGTCAGCCCCAGCATTTT
TRBJ1-1 TRBV5-8 - - CASSLGGNTEAFF TGTGCCAGCAGCTTGGGAGGGAACACTGAAGCTTTCTTT
TRBJ1-2 TRBV5-1 - TRBD1 CASSFGTGFYGYTF TGCGCCAGCAGCTTCGGGACAGGGTTTTATGGCTACACCTTC
TRBJ1-6 TRBV7-2 - TRBD1 CASRDDRGYNSPLHF TGTGCCAGCAGGGACGACAGGGGTTATAATTCACCCCTCCACTTT
TRBJ2-5 TRBV7-6 - - CASSLGQGRGETQYF TGTGCCAGCAGCTTAGGTCAGGGGAGGGGAGAGACCCAGTACTTC
TRBJ1-1 TRBV7-6 - - CASSLLGRSDTEAFF TGTGCCAGCAGCCTCCTAGGGAGGTCGGACACTGAAGCTTTCTTT
TRBJ1-3 TRBV3-1/TRBV3-2 few - CASSQAGENTIYF TGTGCCAGCAGCCAAGCCGGGGAGAACACCATATATTTT
TRBJ1-1 TRBV7-2 once TRBD1 CASSLVAGGAGGTEAFF TGTGCCAGCAGCTTAGTGGCAGGGGGTGCGGGTGGCACTGAAGCTTTCTTT